Below are 28 T cell receptor beta chains sequenced from a single sample in a study of PD-L1 blockade in urothelial cancer. The table came from immunoSEQ multiplex PCR; TCRdb's copy has only in-frame clones and leaves some out. Among under 45,000 clones, about 79% were seen once, and the ten largest hold roughly 18%. The sample consisted of PBMCs, taken around atezolizumab (anti-PD-L1) treatment. Receptor source: a man aged 60 to 75 with urothelial cancer.

V is TRBV5-6 and J is TRBJ2-6, with TRBD2 matching 7 bases. Germline CDR1 SGHDT, CDR2 YYEEEE. This CDR3 spans 19 amino acids. Losses at the gene ends were 0 bases for V and 4 bases for J; bases not matched to a gene: 13. As DNA, the CDR3 is TGTGCCAGCAGCTTGGTAAGCGGGGAATTAGTATTCGGGGCCAACGTCCTGACTTTC. It codes for CASSLVSGELVFGANVLTF.

This clone appeared once. The gene calls are TRBV5-6 and TRBJ1-1; 8 nucleotides agree with TRBD1. V trimming: 4 bases; J trimming: 5 bases; junction bases outside the gene matches: 7. The CDR3 spans 14 residues. In germline, CDR1 is SGHDT, CDR2 YYEEEE. CDR3 protein: CASSPTGASTEAFF. The CDR3 bases are TGTGCCAGCAGCCCGACAGGGGCTAGTACTGAAGCTTTCTTT.

Only a few counts were recorded for this clone. This chain connects TRBV7-6 to TRBJ2-2; the D is unclear. Per germline, CDR1 SGHVS and CDR2 FNYEAQ. The CDR3 runs 16 residues. V lost 3 bases to trimming and J lost 1 base, with 12 bases between them. CDR3 sequence reads: CASSFTTERNTGELFF. The CDR3 DNA sequence: TGTGCCAGCAGCTTCACCACAGAGAGGAACACCGGGGAGCTGTTTTTT.

The gene calls are TRBV7-6 and TRBJ2-2; a weak D match, TRBD1 (5 bases). CDR1 is SGHVS and CDR2 is FNYEAQ in the germline V gene. The CDR3 covers 16 residues. The ends were cut back, 2 bases at V and 3 bases at J, with 13 bases in the middle. The CDR3 DNA reads TGTGCCAGCAGCTTAAGAGGCAGGGTGGACACCGGGGAGCTGTTTTTT. It is translated as CASSLRGRVDTGELFF.

By share of the sample, this clone is medium-sized. The chain carries TRBV6-1 and TRBJ1-4; 11 positions agree with TRBD1. Looked up from germline, CDR1 is MNHNS and CDR2 is SASEGT. Trimming cost V 4 bases and J 5 bases; bases outside gene matches: 6. This CDR3 is 16 amino acids long. CDR3 nucleotides: TGTGCCAGCAGTGCCACCGGGACAGGGGGGAATGAAAAACTGTTTTTT. It translates to CASSATGTGGNEKLFF.

The V call is TRBV5-1, the J call TRBJ2-4, with 8 bases fitting TRBD2. Germline V gene lookup returns CDR1 SGHRS and CDR2 YFSETQ. The CDR3 runs 17 residues. The junction had 10 bases not matched to a gene; V was cut back by 4 bases and J by 1 base. CDR3: CASSQETSARAKNIQYF. The CDR3 DNA reads as TGCGCCAGCAGCCAGGAGACTAGCGCGCGGGCCAAAAACATTCAGTACTTC.

This rearrangement joins TRBV7-9 to TRBJ2-4; 14 positions match TRBD2. The CDR3 sequence is 19 residues long. Germline CDR1 and CDR2: SEHNR and FQNEAQ (reference sequence). V gave up 4 bases and J gave up 0 bases; unmatched junction bases: 8. The CDR3 nucleotides read TGTGCCAGCAGCTCATCCGGGACTAGCGGGGGACTAGCCAAAAACATTCAGTACTTC. Protein: CASSSSGTSGGLAKNIQYF. The complete variable domain, with remaining parts taken from reference TRBV7-9 and TRBJ2-4, reads DTGVSQNPRHKITKRGQNVTFRCDPISEHNRLYWYRQTLGQGPEFLTYFQNEAQLEKSRLLSDRFSAERPKGSFSTLEIQRTEQGDSAMYLCASSSSGTSGGLAKNIQYFGAGTRLSVL.

This clone turned up a few times. The chain joins TRBV28 to TRBJ1-2; D not certain. Germline CDR1 reads MDHEN; CDR2 reads SYDVKM. This CDR3 region has 13 residues. Deletions cut 6 bases from V and 4 bases from J, with 12 bases between. The CDR3: CASRRIEGYGYTF. The CDR3 DNA reads as TGTGCCAGCAGAAGGATAGAGGGCTATGGCTACACCTTC.

The rearrangement joins TRBV28 to TRBJ2-3, with TRBD2 matching 7 bases. CDR3 length equals 15 residues. V lost 7 bases, J lost 6 bases, and 13 bases stayed unmatched. Germline CDR1 MDHEN, CDR2 SYDVKM. As DNA, the CDR3 is TGTGCCAGCAAACAAAGCGGGGCGGCGAGGGATACGCAGTATTTT. This gives the protein CASKQSGAARDTQYF.

This chain uses TRBV4-2 with TRBJ2-2, with D possibly TRBD2 on 5 matching bases. CDR3 length: 17 residues. The V end lost 0 bases, the J end lost 2 bases, and 13 bases lay between the germline ends. The germline CDR1 and CDR2 sequences are LGHNA and YNFKEQ. Here the CDR3 reads CASSQDSEGANTGELFF. CDR3 DNA: TGTGCCAGCAGCCAAGATAGCGAGGGCGCCAACACCGGGGAGCTGTTTTTT.

The chain combines TRBV12-1 with TRBJ2-5; TRBD1, the table's D call, was not compared with the DNA. TRBV12-1 is a pseudogene locus. CDR3 size: 21 residues. The CDR3: CASSFDSRTGPWDKGGETQYF. The CDR3 DNA is TGTGCCAGCAGCTTTGATTCCCGGACAGGGCCCTGGGACAAAGGGGGGGAGACCCAGTACTTC.

V and J are TRBV5-4 and TRBJ2-1; 7 bases align to TRBD2. The germline V gene encodes CDR1 SGHNT and CDR2 YYREEE (reference sequence). This CDR3 has 12 amino acids. The J segment lost 9 bases and the V segment lost 5 bases, leaving 5 bases of the junction unmatched. The CDR3 here is CASRAGLGEQFF. The CDR3 coding sequence is TGTGCCAGCAGAGCGGGGTTAGGTGAGCAGTTCTTC.

This clone has more than one count but fewer than ten. The chain carries TRBV12-5 and TRBJ2-3; TRBD1 matches 10 bases. V was pared by 4 bases and J by 6 bases, with 7 bases of the junction left unmatched. Germline-derived CDR1 and CDR2 are LGHNT and FRNRAP. The CDR3 runs to 15 residues. Here the CDR3 DNA reads TGTGCTAGTGGTTGGGGGACAGGGGCTGTGGATACGCAGTATTTT. Its translation is CASGWGTGAVDTQYF.

This clone was observed a handful of times. The chain has TRBV7-6 and TRBJ2-2, with TRBD1 as a possible D gene (6 bases). The CDR3 totals 15 residues. Trimming shortened V by 5 bases and J by 5 bases, and 15 bases separated the two germline ends. Per germline, CDR1 SGHVS and CDR2 FNYEAQ. Written as DNA, the CDR3 is TGTGCCAGCAGCCCACTTACAGGGAAAACCGGGGAGCTGTTTTTT. It codes for CASSPLTGKTGELFF.

V gene TRBV5-6 combines with J gene TRBJ2-2; a weak D match, TRBD1 (6 bases). Germline V gene lookup returns CDR1 SGHDT and CDR2 YYEEEE. Trimming shortened V by 6 bases and J by 5 bases, and 20 bases separated the two germline ends. The CDR3 extends over 16 amino acids. The CDR3 nucleotides are TGTGCCAGCAACCAGAGACAGGTTGGTCAGACCGGGGAGCTGTTTTTT. It encodes CASNQRQVGQTGELFF.

The CDR3 nucleotides read TGTGCCAGCAGTCCCCAGGGGCTGGGATCCTACGAGCAGTACTTC. As protein: CASSPQGLGSYEQYF. This chain joins TRBV6-5 and TRBJ2-7; maybe TRBD1 (6 bases). Trimming took 5 bases from V and 1 from J, leaving 15 bases between them. Germline assignment: CDR1 MNHEY and CDR2 SVGAGI. The CDR3 length is 15 residues.

This clone showed up just once. The chain combines TRBV19 with TRBJ2-7; 14 bases match TRBD2. The CDR3 has 19 amino acids. Germline CDR1 and CDR2: LNHDA and SQIVND (reference sequence). J lost 0 bases, V lost 5 bases, and 12 bases had no gene match. This CDR3 reads CASSAIGTSGGRDSYEQYF. CDR3 DNA sequence: TGTGCCAGTAGTGCGATCGGGACTAGCGGGGGCCGAGACTCCTACGAGCAGTACTTC.

Written as DNA, the CDR3 is TGTGCCATCAGTGACCGGACAGGGGGCATTTCTTCACCCCTCCACTTT. Its translation: CAISDRTGGISSPLHF. V gene TRBV10-3 combines with J gene TRBJ1-6; TRBD1 agrees at 11 bases. Trimming took 3 bases from V and 9 from J; bases not matched to a gene: 7. The CDR3 is 16 residues long. Germline V lookup: CDR1 ENHRY, CDR2 SYGVKD.

The chain uses TRBV5-6 and TRBJ1-5; D perhaps matches TRBD1 (6 bases). Trimming left V 0 bases short and J 3 bases short, with 10 bases between. CDR1 is SGHDT, CDR2 YYEEEE, per germline. The CDR3 extends over 15 amino acids. The DNA for the CDR3 is TGTGCCAGCAGCTTGGGAACAGGGCTCAATCAGCCCCAGCATTTT. Encoded protein: CASSLGTGLNQPQHF.

The sample holds a few counts of this clone. This chain connects TRBV5-4 to TRBJ2-7; weak D call: TRBD2 (7 bases). The ends were cut back, 4 bases at V and 6 bases at J, with 17 bases in the middle. CDR3 length equals 14 residues. In germline, CDR1 is SGHNT, CDR2 YYREEE (reference sequence). In nucleotides, the CDR3 is TGTGCCAGCAGCCTAGGGGGGGCGCTTGGCGAGCAGTACTTC. Translating gives CASSLGGALGEQYF.

The V and J genes are TRBV28 and TRBJ2-1, with 8 positions matching TRBD2. Germline V gene lookup returns CDR1 MDHEN and CDR2 SYDVKM. There are 15 residues in the CDR3. V dropped 5 bases and J dropped 7; count of bases not matched to a gene: 10. CDR3 loop: CASSPPGGADNEQFF. As DNA, the CDR3 is TGTGCCAGCAGTCCTCCGGGAGGGGCCGATAATGAGCAGTTCTTC.

This clone was seen more than once but under ten times. The J gene is TRBJ1-1, the V gene TRBV28; D is undetermined. The CDR3 has 12 residues. Germline-derived CDR1 and CDR2 are MDHEN and SYDVKM. The V gene lost 6 bases and the J gene lost 0 bases, with 5 bases spanning the gap. This CDR3 reads CASSQVNTEAFF. CDR3 DNA sequence: TGTGCCAGCAGCCAGGTGAACACTGAAGCTTTCTTT.

This clone was counted once. The chain is built from TRBV5-1 and TRBJ1-1; TRBD1 agrees at 8 bases. CDR3 length: 16 amino acids. Trimming removed 3 bases from V and 1 base from J; junction bases left unmatched: 8. CDR1 and CDR2 (germline): SGHRS, YFSETQ. The CDR3 coding sequence is TGCGCCAGCAGCTATCTACCGGGACAGGAGAACACTGAAGCTTTCTTT. Its protein product is CASSYLPGQENTEAFF. Variable domain in full (rest from reference TRBV5-1 and TRBJ1-1): KAGVTQTPRYLIKTRGQQVTLSCSPISGHRSVSWYQQTPGQGLQFLFEYFSETQRNKGNFPGRFSGRQFSNSRSEMNVSTLELGDSALYLCASSYLPGQENTEAFFGQGTRLTVV.

In regard to this clone: The germline gene is not matched at one end of the junction; a read error may be the cause. This chain joins TRBV19 and TRBJ2-2; 12 bases fit TRBD1. Germline CDR1 is LNHDA and CDR2 is SQIVND (reference sequence). The CDR3 length is 14 residues. The CDR3 coding sequence is TGTGCCAGTAGGGGACAGGGGGCGGCCGGAGAGCTGTTTTTT. This codes for CASRGQGAAGELFF.

The chain employs TRBV5-4 and TRBJ1-1; 7 bases fit TRBD1. Trimming took 0 bases from V and 4 from J; bases not matched to a gene: 3. The CDR3 extends over 14 amino acids. Germline V gives CDR1 SGHNT, CDR2 YYREEE (reference sequence). The CDR3 nucleotides are TGTGCCAGCAGCTTGGTTCAGGGGGGCACTGAAGCTTTCTTT. Its protein product is CASSLVQGGTEAFF.

The V call is TRBV19, the J call TRBJ1-2; TRBD1 aligns across 7 bases. V was clipped by 4 bases and J by 4 bases; unmatched bases: 9. Germline V CDR1 and CDR2: LNHDA, SQIVND (reference sequence). CDR3 length: 15 amino acids. CDR3 sequence (DNA): TGTGCCAGTAGTACGCCAACAGGGGACGTCTATGGCTACACCTTC. It translates to CASSTPTGDVYGYTF.

The V call is TRBV7-9, the J call TRBJ1-1; TRBD1 is a possible D gene (6 bases). The CDR3 is 14 amino acids. Trimming left V 1 base short and J 4 bases short, with 10 bases between. Germline V CDR1 and CDR2: SEHNR, FQNEAQ (reference sequence). CDR3 nucleotide sequence: TGTGCCAGCAGCTTAGACAGGGTGGGCACTGAAGCTTTCTTT. This sequence encodes CASSLDRVGTEAFF.

CDR3 DNA sequence: TGCGCCAGCAGTCTTAGCGGGCAAAGCTCCTACAATGAGCAGTTCTTC. Translating it yields CASSLSGQSSYNEQFF. The chain recombines TRBV5-1 with TRBJ2-1, with 7 nucleotides matching TRBD2. This CDR3 comprises 16 residues. Germline CDR1 SGHRS, CDR2 YFSETQ. The V segment lost 5 bases and the J segment 0 bases; nucleotides outside the gene matches: 8. Filled out from reference TRBV5-1 and TRBJ2-1, the complete variable domain reads KAGVTQTPRYLIKTRGQQVTLSCSPISGHRSVSWYQQTPGQGLQFLFEYFSETQRNKGNFPGRFSGRQFSNSRSEMNVSTLELGDSALYLCASSLSGQSSYNEQFFGPGTRLTVL.